This TCR beta chain was found in a study of cytomegalovirus exposure and HLA in healthy donors. Trimming removed 5 bases at V and 0 bases at J, with 14 bases between. The CDR3 is 15 residues long. The germline V gene encodes CDR1 SGHVS and CDR2 FQNEAQ. Sequencing was performed with immunoSEQ multiplex PCR; in TCRdb, only in-frame clones are kept and a portion is missing. The table includes 95,000 to 150,000 clones, approximately 91% detected once. Sequenced: PBMCs. The V and J genes are TRBV7-8 and TRBJ2-7; TRBD2 is a possible D gene (6 bases). This sequence was found in a young woman in good health and CMV-seronegative. The CDR3 bases are TGTGCCAGCAGCCCGCGGGATTCCCTCTCCTACGAGCAGTACTTC. Its protein is CASSPRDSLSYEQYF.